These 18 T cell receptor beta chains originate from one sample sequenced in a study of control samples from healthy donors and cancer patients. The repertoire was sequenced with immunoSEQ multiplex PCR; TCRdb's copy has only in-frame clones and lacks some. This table holds some 94,000 clones, approximately 86% found once. The specimen was blood. The source of these receptors is a woman aged 45 to 65 in good health.

This chain connects TRBV5-1 to TRBJ1-4, with 7 bases that match TRBD1. V was pared by 0 bases and J by 3 bases, with 2 bases of the junction left unmatched. The CDR3 totals 15 residues. The germline CDR1 and CDR2 sequences are SGHRS and YFSETQ. CDR3 coding DNA: TGCGCCAGCAGCTTGGACGGGACAGCTAATGAAAAACTGTTTTTT. This gives the protein CASSLDGTANEKLFF.

The chain recombines TRBV18 with TRBJ1-2, with a tentative D call TRBD1 (6 bases). Trimming stripped 3 bases from V and 6 bases from J, with 17 bases between. This CDR3 has 15 amino acids. In germline, CDR1 is KGHSH, CDR2 LQKENI. The DNA of the CDR3 is TGTGCCAGCTCACCGAACTTTGGGGGGGCCAATGGCTACACCTTC. This encodes CASSPNFGGANGYTF.

V is TRBV7-2 and J is TRBJ2-7; unclear D gene. Trimming shortened V by 3 bases and J by 2 bases, and 8 bases separated the two germline ends. Germline CDR1 SGHTA, CDR2 FQGNSA. CDR3 size: 13 residues. CDR3 DNA sequence: TGTGCCAGCAGCTTCTACAACACCTACGAGCAGTACTTC. It encodes CASSFYNTYEQYF.

The rearrangement links TRBV15 to TRBJ1-1; D is unresolved. Looked up from germline, CDR1 is LNHNV and CDR2 is YYDKDF (reference sequence). The CDR3 is 17 residues long. Trimming cost V 4 bases and J 1 base, with 19 bases left between them. The CDR3 DNA reads TGTGCCACCAGCACGTTTGTGAAAGGGCGGGGGAACACTGAAGCTTTCTTT. Amino acids: CATSTFVKGRGNTEAFF.

The V call is TRBV7-9, the J call TRBJ1-2; no firm D call. The CDR3 loop spans 14 amino acids. Germline V CDR1 and CDR2: SEHNR, FQNEAQ (reference sequence). Trimming shortened V by 4 bases and J by 3 bases, and 12 bases separated the two germline ends. The CDR3 loop reads CASSSEGRYYGYTF. The CDR3 DNA follows: TGTGCCAGCAGCTCAGAGGGCAGATACTATGGCTACACCTTC.

V and J are TRBV5-5 and TRBJ2-7; possible D gene TRBD2, 6 bases. Germline CDR1 is SGHKS and CDR2 is YYEKEE (reference sequence). The CDR3 is made up of 11 amino acids. With 3 bases removed from V and 12 bases from J, the gap between germline ends came to 13 bases. The CDR3: CASSSRGFLYF. The DNA for the CDR3 is TGTGCCAGCAGCTCCCGGGGGTTTTTGTACTTC.

The chain employs TRBV3-1 (or the pseudogene TRBV3-2) and TRBJ1-2; D is unresolved. There are 16 residues in the CDR3. Germline V gene data show CDR1 as LGHDT and CDR2 as YNNKEL (reference sequence). V was shortened by 2 bases and J by 0 bases, with 13 bases between the two germline ends. CDR3 nucleotides: TGTGCCAGCAGCCAATCGGTAGGGAGCGCTAACTATGGCTACACCTTC. Its translation is CASSQSVGSANYGYTF.

As regards this clone: The sample holds other DNA sequences that translate to the same CDR3. J is TRBJ1-1 and V is TRBV14; D is ambiguous. Trimming pared 1 base from V and 0 bases from J, leaving 3 bases between. This CDR3 contains 13 residues. The germline V gene has CDR1 SGHDN and CDR2 FVKESK. Here the CDR3 reads CASSQGMNTEAFF. The DNA of the CDR3 is TGTGCCAGCAGCCAAGGTATGAACACTGAAGCTTTCTTT. The whole variable domain, filled in from reference TRBV14 and TRBJ1-1, reads EAGVTQFPSHSVIEKGQTVTLRCDPISGHDNLYWYRRVMGKEIKFLLHFVKESKQDESGMPNNRFLAERTGGTYSTLKVQPAELEDSGVYFCASSQGMNTEAFFGQGTRLTVV.

This clone showed up just a few times. The chain joins TRBV19 to TRBJ2-3, with 11 positions matching TRBD2. The CDR3 extends over 18 amino acids. The J segment lost 0 bases and the V segment lost 6 bases, leaving 11 bases of the junction unmatched. CDR1 LNHDA and CDR2 SQIVND come from the germline V gene (reference sequence). The CDR3 coding sequence is TGTGCCAGTAGGCACGGACTAGCGGGCGGATTTAGCACAGATACGCAGTATTTT. Translating gives CASRHGLAGGFSTDTQYF.

The genes are TRBV7-9 and TRBJ1-4, with unresolved D. Germline CDR1 SEHNR, CDR2 FQNEAQ (reference sequence). The CDR3 is made up of 14 amino acids. The V end lost 0 bases, the J end lost 3 bases, and 5 bases lay between the germline ends. CDR3 in amino acids: CASSLAASNEKLFF. DNA for the CDR3: TGTGCCAGCAGCTTAGCAGCCTCTAATGAAAAACTGTTTTTT.

This chain connects TRBV9 to TRBJ1-3; a weak D match, TRBD1 (5 bases). Between the trimmed V and J ends, which lost 4 bases and 5 bases, there was a span of 10 bases. CDR3 length: 13 residues. The germline V gene encodes CDR1 SGDLS and CDR2 YYNGEE. This chain's CDR3 is CASSPAGRNTIYF. The DNA of the CDR3 is TGTGCCAGCAGCCCGGCGGGGCGAAACACCATATATTTT.

The V gene is TRBV21-1, the J gene TRBJ2-1; whether TRBD2, the table's D call, matches the DNA was not checked. TRBV21-1 is flagged as a pseudogene. CDR3 length: 19 residues. CDR3 in amino acids: CASSKGVEVSSGRAYEQFF. CDR3 DNA sequence: TGTGCCAGCAGCAAAGGGGTCGAGGTGAGTAGCGGGAGGGCTTATGAGCAGTTCTTC.

The chain combines TRBV4-2 with TRBJ2-4; the match to TRBD1 covers 9 bases. Losses at the gene ends were 8 bases for V and 5 bases for J; bases not matched to a gene: 7. Germline CDR1 LGHNA, CDR2 YNFKEQ. The CDR3 runs to 14 residues. The CDR3 nucleotides are TGTGCCAGCGGACGGACAGGGGTCGAAAACATTCAGTACTTC. This sequence encodes CASGRTGVENIQYF.

The V and J genes are TRBV4-2 and TRBJ1-2, with 7 bases that match TRBD1. CDR1 LGHNA and CDR2 YNFKEQ come from the germline V gene. V shed 11 bases and J 2 bases; nucleotides not matched to a gene: 5. This CDR3 spans 12 amino acids. CDR3 DNA: TGTGCCTCGGGACAGACAAACTATGGCTACACCTTC. It translates to CASGQTNYGYTF.

The chain employs TRBV7-8 and TRBJ2-3; D possibly corresponds to TRBD2 (6 bases). Germline V gene lookup returns CDR1 SGHVS and CDR2 FQNEAQ. The CDR3 has 14 amino acids. V was pared by 0 bases and J by 4 bases, with 8 bases between. CDR3 sequence: CASSLAPGADTQYF. The CDR3 DNA reads as TGTGCCAGCAGCTTAGCGCCGGGGGCAGATACGCAGTATTTT.

The chain joins TRBV6-5 to TRBJ2-7, with 9 bases lining up with TRBD1. J lost 7 bases, V lost 5 bases, and 12 bases had no gene match. The CDR3 is made up of 15 amino acids. Germline V gives CDR1 MNHEY, CDR2 SVGAGI. CDR3 sequence: CASSLPGQGPREQYF. DNA of the CDR3: TGTGCCAGCAGTCTCCCGGGACAGGGACCTCGAGAGCAGTACTTC.

This chain links TRBV20-1 with TRBJ1-3, with D unclear. CDR3 size: 11 residues. V was shortened by 5 bases and J by 7 bases, with 9 bases between the two germline ends. Germline-derived CDR1 and CDR2 are DFQATT and SNEGSKA (reference sequence). The CDR3 DNA reads TGCAGTGCTCAAAACCCGAACACCATATATTTT. This sequence encodes CSAQNPNTIYF.

This clone was seen a handful of times. At one end the junction does not follow the germline gene, possibly because of a read error. The V and J genes are TRBV28 and TRBJ2-7; 7 bases fit TRBD1. CDR1 MDHEN and CDR2 SYDVKM come from the germline V gene. The CDR3 contains 12 residues. The CDR3 sequence: CASHSHLGTEDF. The CDR3 DNA reads TGTGCCAGCCATTCTCACCTAGGGACAGAGGACTTC.